The sequence of this T cell receptor (beta chain) was determined in a study of naive and memory T cell subsets. Regarding the study as a whole: TCR transcript changes with activation or differentiation may affect this RNA method.

Ten or more counts support this clonotype. The antigen is unknown. Four PCR rounds used nested alpha and beta constant region primers plus the SP2 primer. Blood and skin TCR RNA was reverse transcribed with alpha and beta constant primers. One entry per CDR3 protein results from TCRdb running MiXCR on the 5' RACE reads. The sample has around 48,000 distinct CDR3 sequences; 4% to 5% are singletons. An oligonucleotide containing a UMI was ligated to the 3' end of TCR cDNA. Reverse transcription used DNase-treated unsorted total RNA, aiming for roughly 1 to 1000 ng. The ends lost 5 bases at V and 2 bases at J; junction bases unmatched: 7. The CDR3 extends over 15 amino acids. Germline CDR1 and CDR2: DFQATT and SNEGSKA (reference sequence).

This rearrangement joins TRBV20-1 to TRBJ2-7; TRBD2 agrees at 12 bases. This receptor was identified in a female donor in good health. The CDR3 nucleotides read TGCAGTGCTTTCCCCACTAGCGGGAGGCCCTACGAGCAGTACTTC. Translating gives CSAFPTSGRPYEQYF.